This T cell receptor beta chain was sequenced during a study of cytomegalovirus exposure and HLA in healthy donors. Using immunoSEQ multiplex PCR, the repertoire was profiled, and TCRdb retains in-frame clones only, with some absent. In the table there are tens of thousands of clones, around 93% of which are singletons. V shed 3 bases, J shed 8 bases, and the junction held 6 bases outside the gene matches. The CDR3 loop spans 13 amino acids. Per germline, CDR1 SEHNR and CDR2 FQNEAQ (reference sequence). The receptor was derived from a young man in good health and CMV-seronegative. The rearrangement uses TRBV7-9 and TRBJ1-1, with 7 bases fitting TRBD1. Sequencing was performed on PBMCs. Written as DNA, the CDR3 is TGTGCCAGCAGCTTCCGACAGGGCGGGGAAGCTTTCTTT. Translating gives CASSFRQGGEAFF.